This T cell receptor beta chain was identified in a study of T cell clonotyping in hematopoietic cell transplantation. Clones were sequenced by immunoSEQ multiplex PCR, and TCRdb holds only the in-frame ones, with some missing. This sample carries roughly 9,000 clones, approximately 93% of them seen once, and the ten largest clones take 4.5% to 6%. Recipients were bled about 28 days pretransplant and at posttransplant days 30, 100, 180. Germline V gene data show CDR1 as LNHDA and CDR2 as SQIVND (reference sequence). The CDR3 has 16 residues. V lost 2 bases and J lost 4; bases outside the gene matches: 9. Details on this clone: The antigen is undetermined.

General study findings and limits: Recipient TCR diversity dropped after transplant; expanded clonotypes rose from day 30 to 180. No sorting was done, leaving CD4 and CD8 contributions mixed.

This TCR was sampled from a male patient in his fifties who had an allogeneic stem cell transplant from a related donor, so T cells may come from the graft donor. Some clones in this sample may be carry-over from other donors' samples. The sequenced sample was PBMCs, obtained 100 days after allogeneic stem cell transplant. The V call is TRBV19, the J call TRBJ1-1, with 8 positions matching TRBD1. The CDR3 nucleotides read TGTGCCAGTAGTATACGGCAGGGGGCAGAGAGCACTGAAGCTTTCTTT. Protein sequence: CASSIRQGAESTEAFF.